This TCR beta chain emerged from a study of T-cell reconstitution after alpha-beta-depleted transplantation in children (dated by TCRdb to 2016 to 2017). A note on the overall study: Using TCR repertoire profiling, the study quantitatively followed how T-cell immune reconstitution unfolded in children after TCRalphabeta/CD19-depleted allogeneic hematopoietic cell transplantation.

Library construction relied on PCR. The data were produced on an Illumina HiSeq 2500. To normalize quantification of the TCRbeta repertoire, the TCR libraries were built with molecular barcoding that relied on unique molecular identifiers. TCRdb reprocessed the public reads (quality trimming at Q25 with fastp, clone calling with MiXCR) and kept in-frame beta chains. Rows with one shared CDR3 protein collapse into an entry with the most common genes and DNA. A total of about 190,000 distinct CDR3 sequences appear in this sample, around 10% of them only once. The ten top clones hold about 12% of the sample. CDR1 is given as DFQATT and CDR2 as SNEGSKA, both from the germline V gene (reference sequence). V is cut by 7 bases and J by 1 base, and the space between the germline ends is 10 bases. There are 12 amino acids in the CDR3, from cysteine to phenylalanine inclusive. Just CDR3 DNA is preserved here, 36 bases in frame from base 1.

Per the publication, the treatment or condition label means: allogeneic hematopoietic cell transplantation with graft depleted of TCRalphabeta T cells and CD19 B cells. Transplant recipients were children who received TCRalphabeta/CD19-depleted allogeneic hematopoietic cell grafts. General findings and caveats noted by the study authors: In some patients, the high TCRbeta diversity seen at day 60 was put down to recipient T cells and intrathymic progenitors that had survived conditioning. About two months after transplant, the apparently early recovery of alphabetaT-cell counts reportedly depended on just several hundred clones that had expanded rapidly and came from non-depleted graft cells. Hyperexpanded clone frequencies declined over subsequent months; after one year, T-cell counts and TCRbeta diversity were mostly attributed to newly produced T cells.

This clonotype was observed at least ten times. Its binding antigen is unknown. No base quality information exists; no much larger clone differs at one position. The chain is made from TRBV20-1 and TRBJ1-1; the D segment could be TRBD1, given 6 matching bases. This TCR derives from a boy aged 2-9 years with acute myeloid leukemia, due to receive a stem cell transplant. Sample: PBMCs, taken before TCRalphabeta/CD19-depleted stem cell transplant. The base sequence is TGCAGTGTACACAGGGAGAACACTGAAGCTTTCTTT. Its translation reads: CSVHRENTEAFF.